This TCR beta chain was captured by sequencing in a study of cytomegalovirus exposure and HLA in healthy donors. Study as a whole: HLA-typed donors were the source of about 85 million unique TCRs, which an early data release held. Study-wide results and caveats: Association of a missense DCLRE1C variant with TCR beta V- and J-gene trimming was reported in a later analysis. Per published accounts, TCR beta sequences correctly predicted the HLA-A and HLA-B alleles of most subjects.

Germline-derived CDR1 and CDR2 are SGHRS and YFSETQ. With 2 bases removed from V and 11 bases from J, the gap between germline ends came to 19 bases. The CDR3 extends over 14 amino acids. Amplification used 60 Vbeta primers and 13 Jbeta primers. In the study's own analysis: There were around 77 million unique TCR beta chains by a later count, and about 12 million of them were shared. This table comes from immunoSEQ multiplex PCR, and its TCRdb copy is limited to in-frame clones, with some not included. V and J calls and clone size come straight from that table; D and trimming were deduced from the DNA. The sample shows 80,000 to 100,000 clones, 69% of them seen only once. Notes on this clone: The antigen is undetermined.

The genes are TRBV5-1 and TRBJ2-5; TRBD1 might be the D (6 bases). The sequencing sample was made of PBMCs. The sequence was obtained from a female donor in good health and CMV-seronegative. CDR3 DNA: TGCGCCAGCAGCTTTGAAGGTGGACAGCGTGAGCAGTACTTC. As protein: CASSFEGGQREQYF.